This record looks at one T cell receptor beta chain sequence and its context. Antigen specificity is unknown. Libraries were prepared by immunoSEQ multiplex PCR; TCRdb keeps only in-frame clonotypes and omits some of them. The repertoire holds 95,000 to 110,000 clones, with approximately 88% as singletons. With 3 bases clipped from V and 2 bases from J, the junction kept 6 bases outside the gene matches. Germline CDR1 SGHRS, CDR2 YFSETQ. The CDR3 is 15 residues long. The data belong to a study of T cell responses to AZD1222 COVID-19 vaccine. Whole-study context: Second-dose schedules of about 4 or about 12 weeks were combined. Study results and caveats: Donors were mostly white British, more females; clonal diversity possibly underestimated. Only after the peak T cell response were repertoires sampled. Among AZD1222 vaccinees, only 5 to 7 were seropositive at baseline.

This specimen was peripheral blood, taken on day 0 of AZD1222 vaccination. The clonotype originates from an adult in good health. The V call is TRBV5-1, the J call TRBJ2-3; 7 bases line up with TRBD1. The CDR3, as DNA: TGCGCCAGCAGCTGGTACGGGACAGCCACAGATACGCAGTATTTT. This codes for CASSWYGTATDTQYF.